These 23 T cell receptor beta chains were sequenced from one sample in a study of blood T cell repertoires in COVID-19. Clones were sequenced by immunoSEQ multiplex PCR, and TCRdb holds only the in-frame ones, with some missing. The table lists some 240,000 clones, 75% to 90% of them singletons, with about 7% in the top ten. The sequencing input was peripheral blood. These receptors all come from a man aged 60-69 years who had recovered from COVID-19.

The V and J genes are TRBV12-3 or TRBV12-4 and TRBJ2-7; unclear D gene. This CDR3 spans 11 amino acids. Trimming removed 5 bases at V and 9 bases at J, with 11 bases between. This CDR3 reads CASSPSIVQYF. CDR3 sequence (DNA): TGTGCCAGCAGTCCATCTATCGTGCAGTACTTC.

A few counts support this clone. This chain joins TRBV19 and TRBJ1-3; no reliable D call. Looked up from germline, CDR1 is LNHDA and CDR2 is SQIVND (reference sequence). V shed 8 bases and J shed 0 bases, with 11 bases lying between them. This CDR3 has 14 amino acids. This CDR3 reads CASSYSFSGNTIYF. DNA of the CDR3: TGTGCCAGTTCTTACAGCTTCTCTGGAAACACCATATATTTT.

V gene TRBV9 combines with J gene TRBJ1-1, with 11 bases lining up with TRBD1. Looked up from germline, CDR1 is SGDLS and CDR2 is YYNGEE. The CDR3 spans 16 residues. V shed 3 bases, J shed 4 bases, and the junction held 8 bases outside the gene matches. The CDR3, as DNA: TGTGCCAGCAGCGAGTATGTAGGGACAGGGGGCACTGAAGCTTTCTTT. The encoded protein is CASSEYVGTGGTEAFF.

CDR3 protein: CASSSLAGGQTDTQYF. Here the CDR3 DNA reads TGTGCCAGCAGCTCCCTAGCGGGGGGGCAGACAGATACGCAGTATTTT. The rearrangement uses TRBV5-4 and TRBJ2-3, with 12 bases aligning to TRBD2. CDR1 is SGHNT, CDR2 YYREEE, per germline (reference sequence). Losses at the gene ends were 3 bases for V and 3 bases for J; bases not matched to a gene: 5. This CDR3 is 16 amino acids long.

In its sample, this clone was seen once. The gene calls are TRBV5-1 and TRBJ2-1; 9 bases are shared with TRBD2. The CDR3 has 13 amino acids. The germline CDR1 and CDR2 sequences are SGHRS and YFSETQ. The V and J ends lost 6 bases and 6 bases, in that order; junction bases with no gene match: 4. As DNA, the CDR3 is TGCGCCAGCACCCTAGCGGGGAGCAATGAGCAGTTCTTC. It translates to CASTLAGSNEQFF.

The chain couples TRBV4-2 to TRBJ2-3; D possibly corresponds to TRBD2 (7 bases). This CDR3 has 22 residues. Trimming shortened V by 1 base and J by 2 bases, and 31 bases separated the two germline ends. Germline V gives CDR1 LGHNA, CDR2 YNFKEQ. CDR3 in DNA: TGTGCCAGCAGCCAAGGGGGGCGCGCAGCGGGGCCCACCAAAGCACTCACAGATACGCAGTATTTT. This encodes CASSQGGRAAGPTKALTDTQYF.

The V and J genes are TRBV20-1 and TRBJ1-1, with a possible D match to TRBD1 (6 bases). Per the germline V gene, CDR1 is DFQATT and CDR2 is SNEGSKA (reference sequence). Between the trimmed V and J ends, which lost 3 bases and 0 bases, there was a span of 8 bases. CDR3 length equals 13 residues. The CDR3 loop reads CSASRDMNTEAFF. CDR3 sequence (DNA): TGCAGTGCTAGTAGGGACATGAACACTGAAGCTTTCTTT.

The chain recombines TRBV24-1 with TRBJ2-1, with a possible D match to TRBD1 (5 bases). There are 17 residues in the CDR3. The V end was cut by 1 base, the J end by 4 bases, with 16 bases between. The germline V gene has CDR1 KGHDR and CDR2 SFDVKD. The CDR3: CATSDLKGQGLYNEQFF. CDR3 nucleotides: TGTGCCACCAGTGATTTAAAAGGACAAGGCTTATACAATGAGCAGTTCTTC.

This clone was detected once. The chain combines TRBV6-2 or TRBV6-3 with TRBJ2-5, with D tentatively TRBD2 (5 bases). Germline V gives CDR1 MNHEY, CDR2 SVGEGT. CDR3 length: 15 residues. Trimming removed 2 bases at V and 7 bases at J, with 17 bases between. The CDR3 here is CASSYDGMGRGTQYF. The CDR3 region has the DNA TGTGCCAGCAGTTACGATGGCATGGGGAGAGGGACCCAGTACTTC.

This chain uses TRBV7-2 with TRBJ2-7, with 8 bases lining up with TRBD2. The CDR3 has 14 residues. Per germline, CDR1 SGHTA and CDR2 FQGNSA. V lost 4 bases and J lost 6; bases outside the gene matches: 8. CDR3 sequence: CASSSTSARVEQYF. DNA for the CDR3: TGTGCCAGCAGCTCGACTAGCGCAAGGGTCGAGCAGTACTTC.

In DNA, the CDR3 is TGTGCCACCAGCACAGGGAAGAACTATGGCTACACCTTC. Protein: CATSTGKNYGYTF. The J gene is TRBJ1-2, the V gene TRBV15; the D gene is possibly TRBD1 (5 bases). The CDR3 covers 13 residues. Germline V gene lookup returns CDR1 LNHNV and CDR2 YYDKDF (reference sequence). V shed 4 bases and J shed 2 bases, with 8 bases lying between them.

The rearrangement joins TRBV30 to TRBJ1-3, with a possible D match to TRBD1 (6 bases). Germline loops: CDR1 GTSNPN, CDR2 SVGIG (reference sequence). The CDR3 extends over 15 amino acids. Between the trimmed V and J ends, which lost 2 bases and 0 bases, there was a span of 11 bases. CDR3 DNA: TGTGCCTGGAGTCGGACAGACACCTCTGGAAACACCATATATTTT. Protein: CAWSRTDTSGNTIYF.

This chain connects TRBV29-1 to TRBJ2-3; tentative D call: TRBD1 (5 bases). Germline CDR1 and CDR2: SQVTM and ANQGSEA. V dropped 7 bases and J dropped 5 bases, with 10 bases sitting between them. This CDR3 is 11 amino acids long. The CDR3 region has the DNA TGCAGCGGCGCGACAGTAGATACGCAGTATTTT. This codes for CSGATVDTQYF.

This rearrangement joins TRBV5-1 to TRBJ1-4, with D uncertain. The CDR3 is 14 amino acids. V was trimmed by 3 bases and J by 0 bases, leaving 6 bases between them. Germline V lookup: CDR1 SGHRS, CDR2 YFSETQ. CDR3 nucleotides: TGCGCCAGCAGCTCCCTTGCAACTAATGAAAAACTGTTTTTT. Protein sequence: CASSSLATNEKLFF.

The chain carries TRBV5-1 and TRBJ1-1, with 7 bases matching TRBD1. Germline assignment: CDR1 SGHRS and CDR2 YFSETQ. The CDR3 spans 16 residues. Trimming cost V 3 bases and J 2 bases; bases outside gene matches: 10. This chain's CDR3 is CASSWKVGQVNTEAFF. As DNA, the CDR3 is TGCGCCAGCAGCTGGAAAGTAGGACAGGTAAACACTGAAGCTTTCTTT.

This clone appeared once. The chain couples TRBV7-8 to TRBJ2-3; TRBD1 matches 10 bases. The CDR3 spans 14 residues. V was pared by 5 bases and J by 7 bases, with 6 bases of the junction left unmatched. CDR1 is SGHVS, CDR2 FQNEAQ, per germline. CDR3 protein: CASSKTGGGYTQYF. CDR3 bases: TGTGCCAGCAGCAAGACAGGGGGCGGGTATACGCAGTATTTT.

V is TRBV9 and J is TRBJ1-1; D may be TRBD1 (5 bases). The CDR3 has 16 amino acids. CDR1 SGDLS and CDR2 YYNGEE come from the germline V gene. The V gene lost 0 bases and the J gene lost 1 base, with 13 bases spanning the gap. CDR3 residues: CASSVGWGRENTEAFF. CDR3 coding DNA: TGTGCCAGCAGCGTAGGATGGGGGAGGGAGAACACTGAAGCTTTCTTT.

This clone showed up just once. The chain is built from TRBV5-4 and TRBJ1-6; 8 bases agree with TRBD1. From germline, CDR1 is SGHNT and CDR2 YYREEE (reference sequence). V dropped 0 bases and J dropped 8; count of bases not matched to a gene: 4. The CDR3 covers 15 residues. This CDR3 is CASSLGVQGDSPLHF. CDR3 sequence (DNA): TGTGCCAGCAGCTTGGGTGTACAGGGGGATTCACCCCTCCACTTT. Drawing the rest from reference TRBV5-4 and TRBJ1-6, the complete variable domain is ETGVTQSPTHLIKTRGQQVTLRCSSQSGHNTVSWYQQALGQGPQFIFQYYREEENGRGNFPPRFSGLQFPNYSSELNVNALELDDSALYLCASSLGVQGDSPLHFGNGTRLTVT.

CDR3 sequence: CASSDERLNTGELFF. Written as DNA, the CDR3 is TGTGCCAGCAGTGATGAGCGGTTAAATACCGGGGAGCTGTTTTTT. The V gene is TRBV2, the J gene TRBJ2-2; TRBD2 is a possible D gene (5 bases). This CDR3 comprises 15 residues. Germline-derived CDR1 and CDR2 are SNHLY and FYNNEI. V was trimmed by 3 bases and J by 5 bases, leaving 13 bases between them.

The V call is TRBV6-5, the J call TRBJ1-6; D unresolved. CDR3 length: 15 residues. CDR1 is MNHEY and CDR2 is SVGAGI in the germline V gene. V lost 4 bases and J 6 bases, leaving 13 bases between the germline ends. CDR3 nucleotide sequence: TGTGCCAGCAGTTCGCGGGAGCTCGGTAATTCACCCCTCCACTTT. The encoded protein is CASSSRELGNSPLHF.

The chain links TRBV5-1 to TRBJ2-5, with TRBD1 identical over 10 bases. The germline gives CDR1 SGHRS, CDR2 YFSETQ. The CDR3 is 16 residues long. The junction had 15 bases not matched to a gene; V was cut back by 8 bases and J by 5 bases. The CDR3 DNA is TGCGCCAGTAATATGAAACCGGGACAGGGGATTGAGACCCAGTACTTC. It yields the protein CASNMKPGQGIETQYF.

This clone came up a few times. In the same sample, other DNA sequences code for this CDR3. V gene TRBV5-1 combines with J gene TRBJ1-5; D gene unclear. Germline V gene data show CDR1 as SGHRS and CDR2 as YFSETQ. The CDR3 covers 15 residues. Deletions cut 0 bases from V and 0 bases from J, with 7 bases between. The CDR3 is CASSLEAGSNQPQHF. CDR3 DNA: TGCGCCAGCAGCTTGGAAGCGGGTAGCAATCAGCCCCAGCATTTT. Looking up the rest from reference TRBV5-1 and TRBJ1-5 gives the full variable domain: KAGVTQTPRYLIKTRGQQVTLSCSPISGHRSVSWYQQTPGQGLQFLFEYFSETQRNKGNFPGRFSGRQFSNSRSEMNVSTLELGDSALYLCASSLEAGSNQPQHFGDGTRLSIL.

The chain couples TRBV5-8 to TRBJ1-5; TRBD1 matches 9 bases. The CDR3 is 16 residues long. The V gene end was trimmed by 7 bases and the J gene end by 3 bases; junction bases not matched to a gene: 11. Germline V lookup: CDR1 SGHTS, CDR2 YDEGEE. CDR3 bases: TGTGCCAGCGAACCAACCGGGACAGGGCACAATCAGCCCCAGCATTTT. Amino acid sequence: CASEPTGTGHNQPQHF.